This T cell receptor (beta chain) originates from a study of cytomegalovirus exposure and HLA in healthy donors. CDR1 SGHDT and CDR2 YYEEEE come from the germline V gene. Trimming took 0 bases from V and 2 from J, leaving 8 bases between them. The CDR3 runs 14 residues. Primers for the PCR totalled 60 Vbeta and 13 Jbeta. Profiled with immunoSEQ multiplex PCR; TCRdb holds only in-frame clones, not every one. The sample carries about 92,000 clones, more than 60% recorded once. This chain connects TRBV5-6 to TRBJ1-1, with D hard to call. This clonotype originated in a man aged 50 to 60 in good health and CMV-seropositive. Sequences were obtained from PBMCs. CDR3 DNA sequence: TGTGCCAGCAGCTTGGTCCCGGGAAACACTGAAGCTTTCTTT. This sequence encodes CASSLVPGNTEAFF.